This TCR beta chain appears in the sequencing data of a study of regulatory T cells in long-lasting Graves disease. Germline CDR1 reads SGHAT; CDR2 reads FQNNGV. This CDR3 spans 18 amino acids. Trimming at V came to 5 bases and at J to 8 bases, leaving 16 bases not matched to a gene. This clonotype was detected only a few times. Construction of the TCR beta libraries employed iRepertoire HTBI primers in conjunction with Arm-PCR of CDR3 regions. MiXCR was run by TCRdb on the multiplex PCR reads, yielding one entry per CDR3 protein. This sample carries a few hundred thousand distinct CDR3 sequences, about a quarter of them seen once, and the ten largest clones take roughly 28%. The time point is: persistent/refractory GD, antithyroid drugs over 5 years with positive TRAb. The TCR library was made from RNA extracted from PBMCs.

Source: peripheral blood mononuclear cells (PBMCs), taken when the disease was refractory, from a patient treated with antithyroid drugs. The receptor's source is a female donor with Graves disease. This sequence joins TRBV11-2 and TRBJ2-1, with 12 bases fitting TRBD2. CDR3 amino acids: CASSTRTSGIWLGDEQFF. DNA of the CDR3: TGTGCCAGCAGCACAAGGACTAGCGGGATCTGGTTAGGCGATGAGCAGTTCTTC. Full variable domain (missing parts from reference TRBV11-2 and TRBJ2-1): EAGVAQSPRYKIIEKRQSVAFWCNPISGHATLYWYQQILGQGPKLLIQFQNNGVVDDSQLPKDRFSAERLKGVDSTLKIQPAKLEDSAVYLCASSTRTSGIWLGDEQFFGPGTRLTVL.